This T cell receptor (beta chain) was retrieved from a study of Graves' ophthalmopathy and Graves' hyperthyroidism. Investigators amplified TCR beta CDR3 regions from RNA transcripts. The first round was an RT-PCR with HTBI primers, and the second round was a multiplex PCR. TCRdb fed the multiplex PCR reads into MiXCR, producing one record per CDR3 protein. The table shows more than 300,000 distinct CDR3 sequences, with approximately 17% occurring only once. With 6 bases clipped from V and 3 bases from J, the junction kept 10 bases outside the gene matches. This CDR3 is 15 amino acids long. Germline CDR1 is SNHLY and CDR2 is FYNNEI. By definition, stable hyperthyroidism involved no ophthalmopathy within 18 months of follow-up. Establishment of the diagnosis relied upon clinical symptoms, serum thyroxine, TRAb, thyroid ultrasound and orbital computed tomography. This clonotype was recorded many times. Its matching antigen is unknown.

Study-wide points: Progression of ophthalmopathy was predicted by the model with roughly 70% sensitivity and just under 75% specificity. The blood repertoire also included most expanded thyroid clonotypes above 0.001 frequency.

This receptor was obtained from an adult woman with stable Graves' hyperthyroidism. The chain uses TRBV2 and TRBJ2-5, with 7 positions matching TRBD1. Sequencing input: peripheral blood. The CDR3 here is CASSVSGTEEETQYF. CDR3 in DNA: TGTGCCAGCAGCGTTTCCGGGACAGAGGAAGAGACCCAGTACTTC.